These T cell receptor beta chains were read from a single sample in a study of OX40 agonist ivuxolimab in advanced cancers. The protocol was immunoSEQ multiplex PCR, while the TCRdb copy is restricted to in-frame clones and leaves out a portion. The data show roughly 69,000 clones, 90% to 95% seen once. The material sequenced was CD4+ or CD8+ T cells sorted from blood, taken in a trial of the OX40 agonist ivuxolimab. The receptors come from an adult with an advanced solid tumor such as melanoma, head and neck, liver or kidney cancer. Both conserved end residues are part of each CDR3. D genes are given only for firm matches. The size field is filled for only some rows; it gives once, few, many or a size class.

TRBJ2-5 | NA | NA | TRBV7-6 | CASSPEGETQYF | TGTGCCAGCAGCCCAGAAGGAGAGACCCAGTACTTC
TRBJ1-1 | NA | NA | TRBV29-1 | CSVDSPGAFF | TGCAGCGTTGATTCGCCCGGAGCTTTCTTT
TRBJ2-5 | NA | NA | TRBV28 | CASSLRGLGSRGVQETQYF | TGTGCCAGCAGTCTAAGGGGCTTGGGGTCCCGCGGGGTCCAAGAGACCCAGTACTTC
TRBJ1-2 | TRBD1 | once | TRBV28 | CASSFPGQGVYGYTF | TGTGCCAGCAGTTTCCCGGGACAGGGAGTCTATGGCTACACCTTC
TRBJ1-2 | NA | NA | TRBV28 | CASRLGVGGTDGYTF | TGTGCCAGCAGATTGGGGGTGGGGGGTACGGATGGCTACACCTTC
TRBJ2-3 | TRBD1 | NA | TRBV27 | CASSSHSTGTASTDTQYF | TGTGCCAGCAGTTCCCACTCAACCGGGACAGCCAGCACAGATACGCAGTATTTT
TRBJ1-3 | TRBD1 | NA | TRBV6-1 | CASSVAQGDSGNTIYF | TGTGCCAGCAGTGTGGCACAGGGGGACTCTGGAAACACCATATATTTT
TRBJ1-6 | TRBD1 | NA | TRBV5-6 | CASSLVGTGVSPLHF | TGTGCCAGCAGCTTGGTGGGGACAGGGGTCTCACCCCTCCACTTT
TRBJ2-1 | TRBD2 | NA | TRBV27 | CASSFLAGALGEQFF | TGTGCCAGCAGTTTCCTAGCGGGAGCTCTGGGAGAGCAGTTCTTC
TRBJ2-1 | NA | NA | TRBV19 | CASSFGGGGYNEQFF | TGTGCCAGTTCCTTTGGGGGTGGTGGCTACAATGAGCAGTTCTTC
TRBJ1-2 | NA | NA | TRBV19 | CASLGGYGYTF | TGTGCCAGCCTGGGAGGCTATGGCTACACCTTC
TRBJ2-2 | NA | NA | TRBV29-1 | CSVVHSNTGELFF | TGCAGCGTTGTGCATTCGAACACCGGGGAGCTGTTTTTT
TRBJ2-7 | TRBD1 | NA | TRBV9 | CASSVGTVAYEQYF | TGTGCCAGCAGCGTCGGGACAGTTGCCTACGAGCAGTACTTC
TRBJ2-5 | NA | NA | TRBV7-9 | CASSFTLGATQETQYF | TGTGCCAGCAGCTTCACTTTGGGGGCTACCCAAGAGACCCAGTACTTC
TRBJ1-2 | NA | NA | TRBV9 | CASSPRDLGGNGYTF | TGTGCCAGCAGCCCCCGCGACTTGGGGGGGAATGGCTACACCTTC
TRBJ2-1 | NA | NA | TRBV25-1 | CASSGDAYNEQFF | TGTGCCAGCAGTGGGGACGCATACAATGAGCAGTTCTTC
TRBJ1-1 | NA | NA | TRBV5-6 | CASSFKGGTEAFF | TGTGCCAGCAGCTTTAAGGGGGGGACTGAAGCTTTCTTT
TRBJ2-4 | NA | NA | TRBV11-2 | CASSLDHRLAGNIQYF | TGTGCCAGCAGCTTAGATCACAGGCTAGCAGGAAACATTCAGTACTTC
TRBJ1-2 | TRBD1 | medium-sized | TRBV5-6 | CASSWEGQGAANYGYTF | TGTGCCAGCAGCTGGGAAGGACAGGGGGCAGCTAACTATGGCTACACCTTC
TRBJ1-2 | TRBD1 | NA | TRBV4-1 | CASSQDRQVYGYTF | TGCGCCAGCAGCCAGGACAGGCAGGTCTATGGCTACACCTTC
TRBJ2-7 | NA | NA | TRBV9 | CASSPEGTGAYEQYF | TGTGCCAGCAGCCCTGAGGGAACAGGCGCCTACGAGCAGTACTTC
TRBJ2-2 | NA | NA | TRBV7-9 | CASSLEGIANTGELFF | TGTGCCAGCAGCTTAGAGGGGATCGCGAACACCGGGGAGCTGTTTTTT
TRBJ1-2 | NA | NA | TRBV6-5 | CASSYRPSRFGYTF | TGTGCCAGCAGTTACCGACCTAGCAGGTTTGGCTACACCTTC
TRBJ2-5 | NA | NA | TRBV18 | CASSPAPRDPGETQYF | TGTGCCAGCTCCCCGGCCCCCAGGGACCCGGGGGAGACCCAGTACTTC
TRBJ1-2 | NA | NA | TRBV2 | CASSVARDNEHGYTF | TGTGCCAGCAGTGTGGCTCGGGACAATGAACATGGCTACACCTTC
TRBJ1-1 | NA | NA | TRBV7-9 | CASSTDRNTEAFF | TGTGCCAGCAGCACGGACAGGAACACTGAAGCTTTCTTT
TRBJ2-3 | NA | NA | TRBV9 | CASSVSWSVTDTQYF | TGTGCCAGCAGCGTAAGCTGGAGCGTAACAGATACGCAGTATTTT
TRBJ2-7 | TRBD2 | once | TRBV6-5 | CASSFRERESYEQYF | TGTGCCAGCAGTTTCCGTGAGCGGGAGTCCTACGAGCAGTACTTC
TRBJ2-7 | TRBD2 | NA | TRBV6-6 | CASSYELAIYEQYF | TGTGCCAGCAGTTACGAACTAGCGATCTACGAGCAGTACTTC
TRBJ2-1 | NA | NA | TRBV7-9 | CASSGTGEQFF | TGTGCCAGCAGCGGAACAGGGGAGCAGTTCTTC
TRBJ2-1 | NA | once | TRBV6-6 | CASSYSIEGDEQFF | TGTGCCAGCAGTTACTCGATCGAGGGCGATGAGCAGTTCTTC
TRBJ2-1 | TRBD2 | NA | TRBV27 | CASSGLAGTTYNEQFF | TGTGCCAGCAGTGGGTTAGCGGGAACTACCTACAATGAGCAGTTCTTC
TRBJ2-7 | TRBD2 | NA | TRBV29-1 | CSSKTLAENEQYF | TGCAGCTCAAAGACCCTAGCGGAAAACGAGCAGTACTTC
TRBJ1-5 | NA | NA | TRBV4-1 | CASSQAGGRDQPQHF | TGCGCCAGCAGCCAAGCCGGGGGGAGAGACCAGCCCCAGCATTTT
TRBJ1-1 | NA | NA | TRBV5-1 | CASSLAQNTEAFF | TGCGCCAGCAGCTTGGCGCAAAATACTGAAGCTTTCTTT
TRBJ2-1 | NA | NA | TRBV9 | CASSGGQGYNEQFF | TGTGCCAGCAGCGGGGGGCAGGGATACAATGAGCAGTTCTTC
TRBJ2-3 | NA | NA | TRBV28 | CASSFGGSDTQYF | TGTGCCAGCAGTTTTGGGGGGTCAGATACGCAGTATTTT
TRBJ2-1 | NA | NA | TRBV4-1 | CASSQDRVPVSNEQFF | TGCGCCAGCAGCCAAGATCGGGTTCCCGTTTCCAATGAGCAGTTCTTC
TRBJ2-5 | NA | NA | TRBV5-6 | CASSLEEGETQYF | TGTGCCAGCAGCTTGGAAGAGGGCGAGACCCAGTACTTC
TRBJ1-4 | NA | NA | TRBV30 | CAWSVTGSTNEKLFF | TGTGCCTGGAGTGTGACAGGTTCAACTAATGAAAAACTGTTTTTT
TRBJ1-5 | NA | NA | TRBV6-5 | CASGPYQPQHF | TGTGCCAGCGGCCCTTATCAGCCCCAGCATTTT
TRBJ1-5 | TRBD1 | NA | TRBV28 | CASSVSFRGHNQPQHF | TGTGCCAGCAGTGTGTCATTCAGGGGGCACAATCAGCCCCAGCATTTT
TRBJ2-5 | NA | NA | TRBV29-1 | CSVVLEAQYF | TGCAGCGTTGTCCTAGAGGCCCAGTACTTC
TRBJ2-7 | TRBD2 | NA | TRBV18 | CASSPAGEISYEQYF | TGTGCCAGCTCGCCAGCGGGAGAAATTTCCTACGAGCAGTACTTC
TRBJ2-2 | TRBD1 | NA | TRBV4-1 | CASSRATGDTGELFF | TGCGCCAGCAGCCGAGCGACAGGGGACACCGGGGAGCTGTTTTTT
TRBJ2-1 | NA | NA | TRBV27 | CASSSRYNEQFF | TGTGCCAGCAGTTCGCGATACAATGAGCAGTTCTTC
TRBJ1-6 | NA | NA | TRBV4-1 | CASSPLLEAGSHSPLHF | TGCGCCAGCAGCCCCCTCTTAGAGGCAGGCTCACATTCACCCCTCCACTTT
TRBJ1-1 | NA | NA | TRBV30 | CAWSSGTEAFF | TGTGCCTGGAGTTCGGGCACTGAAGCTTTCTTT
TRBJ2-7 | NA | NA | TRBV27 | CASSQGNEQYF | TGTGCCAGCAGCCAGGGGAACGAGCAGTACTTC
TRBJ1-1 | TRBD1 | NA | TRBV7-9 | CASSMTGAEAEAFF | TGTGCCAGCAGCATGACAGGGGCGGAAGCTGAAGCTTTCTTT
TRBJ1-5 | NA | NA | TRBV27 | CASSFVPVSNQPQHF | TGTGCCAGCAGTTTTGTCCCGGTTAGCAATCAGCCCCAGCATTTT
TRBJ2-7 | TRBD2 | NA | TRBV4-3 | CASSQGYRLAGREQYF | TGCGCCAGCAGCCAGGGGTATAGACTAGCGGGACGCGAGCAGTACTTC
TRBJ1-4 | NA | NA | TRBV27 | CASSLGPPEKLFF | TGTGCCAGCAGTTTGGGGCCCCCTGAAAAACTGTTTTTT
TRBJ2-3 | TRBD1 | NA | TRBV4-1 | CASTPTGREGDTQYF | TGCGCCAGCACACCGACAGGGCGTGAGGGAGATACGCAGTATTTT
TRBJ2-3 | TRBD1 | NA | TRBV13 | CASSYGQGADTQYF | TGTGCCAGCAGCTACGGACAGGGAGCAGATACGCAGTATTTT